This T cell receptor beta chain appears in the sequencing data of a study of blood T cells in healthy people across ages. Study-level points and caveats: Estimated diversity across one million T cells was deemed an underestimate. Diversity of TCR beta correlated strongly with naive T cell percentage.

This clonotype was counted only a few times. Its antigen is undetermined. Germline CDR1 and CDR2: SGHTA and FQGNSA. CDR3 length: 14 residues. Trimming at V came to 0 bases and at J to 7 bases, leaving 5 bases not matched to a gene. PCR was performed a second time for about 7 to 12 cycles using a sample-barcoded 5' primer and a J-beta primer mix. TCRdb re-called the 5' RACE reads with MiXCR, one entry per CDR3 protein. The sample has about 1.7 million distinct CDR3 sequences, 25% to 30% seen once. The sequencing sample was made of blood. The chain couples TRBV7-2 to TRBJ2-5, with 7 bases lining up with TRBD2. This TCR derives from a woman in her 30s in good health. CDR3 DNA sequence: TGTGCCAGCAGCTTAGCGGGAGGGCCTGTGACCCAGTACTTC. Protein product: CASSLAGGPVTQYF.